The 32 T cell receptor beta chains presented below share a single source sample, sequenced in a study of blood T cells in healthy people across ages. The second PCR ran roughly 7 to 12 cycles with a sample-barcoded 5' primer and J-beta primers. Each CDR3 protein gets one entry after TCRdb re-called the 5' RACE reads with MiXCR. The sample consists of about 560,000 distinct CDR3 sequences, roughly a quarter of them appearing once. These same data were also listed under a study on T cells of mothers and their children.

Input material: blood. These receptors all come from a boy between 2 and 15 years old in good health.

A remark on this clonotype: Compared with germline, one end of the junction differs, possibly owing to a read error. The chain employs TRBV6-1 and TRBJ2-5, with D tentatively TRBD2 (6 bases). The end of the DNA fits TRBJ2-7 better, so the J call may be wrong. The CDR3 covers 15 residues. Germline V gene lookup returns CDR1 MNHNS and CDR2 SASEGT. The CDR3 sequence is CVSSDPGTPRGEQYF. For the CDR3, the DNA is TGTGTCAGCAGTGACCCCGGGACTCCACGGGGCGAGCAGTACTTC.

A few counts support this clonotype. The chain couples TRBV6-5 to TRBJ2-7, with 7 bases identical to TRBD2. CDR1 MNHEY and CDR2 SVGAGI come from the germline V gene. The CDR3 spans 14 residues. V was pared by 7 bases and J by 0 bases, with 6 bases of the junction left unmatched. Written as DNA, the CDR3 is TGTGCCAGCACTAGGACTAGAAGCTCCTACGAGCAGTACTTC. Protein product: CASTRTRSSYEQYF.

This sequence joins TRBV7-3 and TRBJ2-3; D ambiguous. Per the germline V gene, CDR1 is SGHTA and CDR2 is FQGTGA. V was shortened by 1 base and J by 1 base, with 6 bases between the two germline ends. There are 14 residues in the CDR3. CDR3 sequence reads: CASSLKPGTDTQYF. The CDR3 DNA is TGTGCCAGCAGCTTAAAACCGGGCACAGATACGCAGTATTTT.

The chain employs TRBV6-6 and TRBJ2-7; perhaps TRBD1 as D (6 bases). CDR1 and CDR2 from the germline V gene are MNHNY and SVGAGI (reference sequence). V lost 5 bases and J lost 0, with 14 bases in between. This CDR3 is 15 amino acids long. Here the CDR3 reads CASSGGSRSSYEQYF. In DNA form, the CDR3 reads TGTGCCAGCAGTGGGGGCAGCAGGAGCTCCTACGAGCAGTACTTC.

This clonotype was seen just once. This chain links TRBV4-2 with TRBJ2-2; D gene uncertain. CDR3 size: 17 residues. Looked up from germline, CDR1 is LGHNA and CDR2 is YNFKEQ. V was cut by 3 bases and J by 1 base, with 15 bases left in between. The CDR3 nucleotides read TGTGCCAGCAGCCATACCCCGAGAGATATGAACACCGGGGAGCTGTTTTTT. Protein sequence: CASSHTPRDMNTGELFF.

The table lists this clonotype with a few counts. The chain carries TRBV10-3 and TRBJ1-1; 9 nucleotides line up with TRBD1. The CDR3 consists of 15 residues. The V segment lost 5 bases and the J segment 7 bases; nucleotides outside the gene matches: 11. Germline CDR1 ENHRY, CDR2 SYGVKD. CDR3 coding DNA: TGTGCCATCAGTCCGTCCCGGGACAGGGCGGGTGAAGCTTTCTTT. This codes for CAISPSRDRAGEAFF.

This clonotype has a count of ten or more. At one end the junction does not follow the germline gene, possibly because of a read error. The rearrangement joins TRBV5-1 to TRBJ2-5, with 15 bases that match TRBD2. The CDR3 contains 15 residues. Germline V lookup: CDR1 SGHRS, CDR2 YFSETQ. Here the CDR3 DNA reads TGTGCCAGCAGCTTAGGGACTAGCGGGGGGGAGACCCAGTACTTC. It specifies CASSLGTSGGETQYF.

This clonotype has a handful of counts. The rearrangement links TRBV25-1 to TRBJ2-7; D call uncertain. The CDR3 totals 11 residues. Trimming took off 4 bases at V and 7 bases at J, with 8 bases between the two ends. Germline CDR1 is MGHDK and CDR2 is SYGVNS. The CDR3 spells CASSGALEQYF. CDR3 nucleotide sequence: TGTGCCAGCAGTGGTGCTTTGGAGCAGTACTTC.

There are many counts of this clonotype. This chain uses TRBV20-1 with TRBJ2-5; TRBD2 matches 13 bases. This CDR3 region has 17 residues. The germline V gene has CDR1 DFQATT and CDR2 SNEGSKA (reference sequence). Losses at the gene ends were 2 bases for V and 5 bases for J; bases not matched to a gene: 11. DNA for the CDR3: TGCAGTGCTAGATCAGGACTAGCGGGAGCAAGAAGTGAGACCCAGTACTTC. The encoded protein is CSARSGLAGARSETQYF.

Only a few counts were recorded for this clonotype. The CDR3 DNA is TGTGCCAGCACCGGGGGAGAGGAACAAGAGACCCAGTACTTC. It is translated as CASTGGEEQETQYF. The chain links TRBV2 to TRBJ2-5; a weak D match, TRBD2 (6 bases). This CDR3 is built from 14 residues. Deletions cut 7 bases from V and 2 bases from J, with 14 bases between. Germline CDR1 is SNHLY and CDR2 is FYNNEI.

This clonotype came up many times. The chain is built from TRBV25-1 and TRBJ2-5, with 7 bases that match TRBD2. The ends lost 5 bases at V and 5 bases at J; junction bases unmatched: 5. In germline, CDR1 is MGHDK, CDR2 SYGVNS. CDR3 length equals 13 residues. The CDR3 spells CASSLGGSETQYF. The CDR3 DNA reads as TGTGCCAGCAGTTTGGGGGGGTCTGAGACCCAGTACTTC.

The CDR3 is CASSLRLAEVYEQYF. The CDR3 DNA reads as TGTGCCAGCAGCCTCCGACTAGCGGAGGTCTACGAGCAGTACTTC. The chain links TRBV3-1 to TRBJ2-7; 9 nucleotides line up with TRBD2. CDR1 is LGHDT, CDR2 YNNKEL, per germline (reference sequence). This CDR3 is built from 15 residues. V was pared by 4 bases and J by 3 bases, with 7 bases of the junction left unmatched.

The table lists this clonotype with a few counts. For the CDR3, the DNA is TGTGCCAGCGGGGACAGGGGCTTCTACGAGCAGTACTTC. The encoded protein is CASGDRGFYEQYF. The V and J genes are TRBV10-3 and TRBJ2-7; 10 positions match TRBD1. The junction had 6 bases not matched to a gene; V was cut back by 10 bases and J by 3 bases. The length of the CDR3 is 13 residues. The germline V gene has CDR1 ENHRY and CDR2 SYGVKD.

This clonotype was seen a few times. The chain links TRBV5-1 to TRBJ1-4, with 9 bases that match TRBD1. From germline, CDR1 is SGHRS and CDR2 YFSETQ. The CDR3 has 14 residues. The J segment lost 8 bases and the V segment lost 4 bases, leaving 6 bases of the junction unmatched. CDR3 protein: CASSRGQGEEKLFF. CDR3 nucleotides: TGCGCCAGCAGCAGGGGACAGGGAGAAGAAAAACTGTTTTTT.

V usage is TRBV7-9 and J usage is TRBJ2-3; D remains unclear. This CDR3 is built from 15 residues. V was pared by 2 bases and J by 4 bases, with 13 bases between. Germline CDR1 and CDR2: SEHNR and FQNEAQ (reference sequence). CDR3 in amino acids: CASSLISLHSDTQYF. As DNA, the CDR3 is TGTGCCAGCAGCTTAATCTCTCTCCATTCAGATACGCAGTATTTT.

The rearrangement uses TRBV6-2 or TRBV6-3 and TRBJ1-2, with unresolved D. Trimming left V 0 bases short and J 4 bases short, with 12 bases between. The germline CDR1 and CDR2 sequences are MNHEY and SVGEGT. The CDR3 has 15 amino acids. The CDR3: CASSYSSGSIYGYTF. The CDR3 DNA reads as TGTGCCAGCAGTTACTCGTCAGGATCCATCTATGGCTACACCTTC.

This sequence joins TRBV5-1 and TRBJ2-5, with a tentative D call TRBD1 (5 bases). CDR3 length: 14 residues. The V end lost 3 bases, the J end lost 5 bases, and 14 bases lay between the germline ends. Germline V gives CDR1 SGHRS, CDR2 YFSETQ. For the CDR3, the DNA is TGCGCCAGCAGCTCCCTACAGGCCAAGGAGACCCAGTACTTC. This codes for CASSSLQAKETQYF.

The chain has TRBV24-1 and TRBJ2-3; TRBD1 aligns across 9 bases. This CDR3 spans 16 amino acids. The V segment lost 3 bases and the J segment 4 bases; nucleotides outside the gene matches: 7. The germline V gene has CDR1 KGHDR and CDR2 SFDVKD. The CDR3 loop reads CATSDEGQGRADTQYF. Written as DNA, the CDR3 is TGTGCCACCAGTGATGAGGGACAGGGCCGCGCAGATACGCAGTATTTT.

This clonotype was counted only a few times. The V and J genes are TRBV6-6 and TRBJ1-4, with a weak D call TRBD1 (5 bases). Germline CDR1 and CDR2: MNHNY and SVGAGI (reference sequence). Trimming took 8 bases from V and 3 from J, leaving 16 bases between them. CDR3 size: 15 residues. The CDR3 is CASGYSGTANEKLFF. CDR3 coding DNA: TGTGCCAGCGGGTACTCCGGGACGGCTAATGAAAAACTGTTTTTT.

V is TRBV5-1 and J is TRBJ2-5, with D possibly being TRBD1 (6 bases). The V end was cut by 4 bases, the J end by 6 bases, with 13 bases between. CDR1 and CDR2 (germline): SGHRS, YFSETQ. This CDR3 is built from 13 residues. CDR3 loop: CASSRTQGKTQYF. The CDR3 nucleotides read TGCGCCAGCAGCCGAACCCAGGGGAAGACCCAGTACTTC.

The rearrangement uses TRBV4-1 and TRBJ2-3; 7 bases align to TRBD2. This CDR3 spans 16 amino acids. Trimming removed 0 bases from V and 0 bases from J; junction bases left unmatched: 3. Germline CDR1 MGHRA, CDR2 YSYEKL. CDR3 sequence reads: CASSQEGSGSTDTQYF. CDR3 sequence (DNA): TGCGCCAGCAGCCAAGAAGGTAGCGGGAGCACAGATACGCAGTATTTT.

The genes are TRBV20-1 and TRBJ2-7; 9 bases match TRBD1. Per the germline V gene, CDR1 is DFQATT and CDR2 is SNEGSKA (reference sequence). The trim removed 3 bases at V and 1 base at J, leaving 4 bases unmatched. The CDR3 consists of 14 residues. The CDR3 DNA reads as TGCAGTGCTAGGGGGGGACAGGGTTCCTACGAGCAGTACTTC. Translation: CSARGGQGSYEQYF.

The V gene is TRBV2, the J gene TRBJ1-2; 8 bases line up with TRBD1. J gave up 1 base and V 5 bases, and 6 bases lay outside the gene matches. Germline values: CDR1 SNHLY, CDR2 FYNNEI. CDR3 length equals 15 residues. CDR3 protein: CASSPLGQDNYGYTF. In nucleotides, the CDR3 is TGTGCCAGCAGTCCTTTGGGACAGGATAACTATGGCTACACCTTC.

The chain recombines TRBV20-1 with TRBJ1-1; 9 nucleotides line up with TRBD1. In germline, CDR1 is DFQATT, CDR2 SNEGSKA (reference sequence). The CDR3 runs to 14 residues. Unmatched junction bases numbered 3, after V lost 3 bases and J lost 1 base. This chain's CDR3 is CSASGGQGNTEAFF. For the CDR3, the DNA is TGCAGTGCTAGTGGGGGACAGGGGAACACTGAAGCTTTCTTT.

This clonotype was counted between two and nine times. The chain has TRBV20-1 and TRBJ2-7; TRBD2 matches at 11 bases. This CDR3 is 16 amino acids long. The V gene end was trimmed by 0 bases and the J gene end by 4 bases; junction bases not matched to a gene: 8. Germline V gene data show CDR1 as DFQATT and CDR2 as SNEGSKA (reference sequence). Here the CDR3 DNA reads TGCAGTGCTAGAGAAAGGAGACTAGCGGGGAAGTACGAGCAGTACTTC. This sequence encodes CSARERRLAGKYEQYF.

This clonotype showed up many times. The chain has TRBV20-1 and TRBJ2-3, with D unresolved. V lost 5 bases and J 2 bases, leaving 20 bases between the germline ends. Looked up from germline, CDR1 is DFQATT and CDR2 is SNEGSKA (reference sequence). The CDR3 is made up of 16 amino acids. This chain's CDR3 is CSAFPPTGRTTDTQYF. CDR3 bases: TGCAGTGCTTTCCCCCCAACCGGACGGACCACAGATACGCAGTATTTT.

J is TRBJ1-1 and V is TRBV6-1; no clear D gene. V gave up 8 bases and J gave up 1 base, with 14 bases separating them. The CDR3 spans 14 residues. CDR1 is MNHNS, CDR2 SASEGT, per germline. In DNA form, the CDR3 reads TGTGCCAGCGTTCCCCGACCGCAGAACACTGAAGCTTTCTTT. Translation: CASVPRPQNTEAFF.

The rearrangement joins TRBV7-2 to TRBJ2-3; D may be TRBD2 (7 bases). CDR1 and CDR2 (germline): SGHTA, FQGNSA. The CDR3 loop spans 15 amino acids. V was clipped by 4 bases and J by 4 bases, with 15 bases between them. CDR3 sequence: CASSYVGGGADTQYF. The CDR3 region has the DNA TGTGCCAGCAGCTACGTCGGCGGGGGCGCAGATACGCAGTATTTT. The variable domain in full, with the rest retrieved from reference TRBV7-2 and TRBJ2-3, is GAGVSQSPSNKVTEKGKDVELRCDPISGHTALYWYRQSLGQGLEFLIYFQGNSAPDKSGLPSDRFSAERTGGSVSTLTIQRTQQEDSAVYLCASSYVGGGADTQYFGPGTRLTVL.

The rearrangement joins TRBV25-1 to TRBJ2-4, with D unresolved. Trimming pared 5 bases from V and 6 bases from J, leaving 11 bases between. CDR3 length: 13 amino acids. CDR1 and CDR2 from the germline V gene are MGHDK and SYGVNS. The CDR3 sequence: CASSISSVNIQYF. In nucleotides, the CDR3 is TGTGCCAGCAGTATCTCTTCCGTAAACATTCAGTACTTC.

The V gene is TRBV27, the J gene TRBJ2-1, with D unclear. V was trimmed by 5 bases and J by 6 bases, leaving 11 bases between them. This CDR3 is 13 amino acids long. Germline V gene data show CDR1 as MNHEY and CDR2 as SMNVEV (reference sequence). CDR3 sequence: CASSLRNLNEQFF. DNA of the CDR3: TGTGCCAGCAGTCTGCGGAACCTCAATGAGCAGTTCTTC.

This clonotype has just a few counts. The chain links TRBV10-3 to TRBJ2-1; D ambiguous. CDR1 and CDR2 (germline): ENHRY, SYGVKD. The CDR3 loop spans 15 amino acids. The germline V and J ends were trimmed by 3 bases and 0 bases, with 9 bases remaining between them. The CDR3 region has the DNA TGTGCCATCAGTGAAGGGCGACCCTCCTACAATGAGCAGTTCTTC. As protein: CAISEGRPSYNEQFF.

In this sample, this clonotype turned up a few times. The CDR3 loop is CSVEDRVRDYGYTF. In DNA, the CDR3 is TGCAGCGTTGAAGATAGGGTGAGGGACTATGGCTACACCTTC. The chain recombines TRBV29-1 with TRBJ1-2; no firm D call. V shed 0 bases and J shed 3 bases, with 11 bases lying between them. Looked up from germline, CDR1 is SQVTM and CDR2 is ANQGSEA. This CDR3 comprises 14 residues.